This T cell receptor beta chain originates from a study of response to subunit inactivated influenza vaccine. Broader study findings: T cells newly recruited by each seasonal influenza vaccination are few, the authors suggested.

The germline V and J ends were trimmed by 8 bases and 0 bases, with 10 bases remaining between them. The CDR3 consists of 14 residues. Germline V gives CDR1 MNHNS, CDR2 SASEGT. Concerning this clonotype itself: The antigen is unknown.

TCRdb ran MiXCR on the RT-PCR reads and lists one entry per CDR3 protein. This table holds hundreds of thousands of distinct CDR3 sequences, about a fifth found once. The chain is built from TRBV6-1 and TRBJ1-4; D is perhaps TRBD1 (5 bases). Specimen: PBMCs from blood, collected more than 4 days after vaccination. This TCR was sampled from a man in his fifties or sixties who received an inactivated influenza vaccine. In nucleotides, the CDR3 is TGTGCCAGCCTGGTGGGGGCAACTAATGAAAAACTGTTTTTT. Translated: CASLVGATNEKLFF.